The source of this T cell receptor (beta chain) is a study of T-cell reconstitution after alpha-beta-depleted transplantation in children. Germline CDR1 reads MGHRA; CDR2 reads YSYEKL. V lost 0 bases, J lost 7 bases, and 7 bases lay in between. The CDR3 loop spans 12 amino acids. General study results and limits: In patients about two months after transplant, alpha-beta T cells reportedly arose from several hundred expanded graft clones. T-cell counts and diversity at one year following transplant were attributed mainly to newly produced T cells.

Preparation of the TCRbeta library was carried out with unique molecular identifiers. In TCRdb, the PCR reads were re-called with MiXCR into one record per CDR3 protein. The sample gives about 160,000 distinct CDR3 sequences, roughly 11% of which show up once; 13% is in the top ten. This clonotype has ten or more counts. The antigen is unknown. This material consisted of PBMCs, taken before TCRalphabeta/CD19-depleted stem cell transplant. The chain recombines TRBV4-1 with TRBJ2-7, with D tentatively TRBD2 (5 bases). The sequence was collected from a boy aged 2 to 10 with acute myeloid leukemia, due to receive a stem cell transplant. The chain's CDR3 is CASSQDREEQYF. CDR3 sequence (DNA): TGCGCCAGCAGCCAAGATAGGGAGGAGCAGTACTTC.